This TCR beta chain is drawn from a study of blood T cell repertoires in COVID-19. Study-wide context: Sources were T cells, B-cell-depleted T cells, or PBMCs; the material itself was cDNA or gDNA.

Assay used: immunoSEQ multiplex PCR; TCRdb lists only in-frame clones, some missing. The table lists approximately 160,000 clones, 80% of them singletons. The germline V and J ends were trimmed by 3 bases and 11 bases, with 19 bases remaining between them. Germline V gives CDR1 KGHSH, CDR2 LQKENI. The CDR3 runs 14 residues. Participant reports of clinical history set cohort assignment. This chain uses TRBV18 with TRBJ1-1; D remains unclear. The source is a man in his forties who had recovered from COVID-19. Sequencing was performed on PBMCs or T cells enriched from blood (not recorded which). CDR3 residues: CASSPGLNDGPAFF. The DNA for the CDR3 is TGTGCCAGCTCACCGGGCCTCAACGACGGCCCGGCTTTCTTT.